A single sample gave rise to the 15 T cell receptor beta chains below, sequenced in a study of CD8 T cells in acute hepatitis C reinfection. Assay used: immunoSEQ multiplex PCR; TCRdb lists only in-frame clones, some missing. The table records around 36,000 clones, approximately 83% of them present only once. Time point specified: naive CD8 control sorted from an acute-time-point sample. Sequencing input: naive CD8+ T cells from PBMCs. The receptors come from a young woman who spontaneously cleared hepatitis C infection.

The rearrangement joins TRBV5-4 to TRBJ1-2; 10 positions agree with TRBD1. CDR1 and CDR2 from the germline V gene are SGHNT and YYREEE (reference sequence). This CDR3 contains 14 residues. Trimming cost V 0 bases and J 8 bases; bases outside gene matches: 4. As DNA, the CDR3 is TGTGCCAGCAGCTTGGGGACAGGGGGGTTAGGCTACACCTTC. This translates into CASSLGTGGLGYTF. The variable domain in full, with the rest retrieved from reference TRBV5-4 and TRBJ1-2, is ETGVTQSPTHLIKTRGQQVTLRCSSQSGHNTVSWYQQALGQGPQFIFQYYREEENGRGNFPPRFSGLQFPNYSSELNVNALELDDSALYLCASSLGTGGLGYTFGSGTRLTVV.

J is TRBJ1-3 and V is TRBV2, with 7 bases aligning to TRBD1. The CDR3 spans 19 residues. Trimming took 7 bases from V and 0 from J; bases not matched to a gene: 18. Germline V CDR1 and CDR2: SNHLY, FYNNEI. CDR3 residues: CASILRRDSASFSGNTIYF. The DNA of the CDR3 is TGTGCCAGCATCTTAAGGAGGGACAGTGCTTCCTTCTCTGGAAACACCATATATTTT.

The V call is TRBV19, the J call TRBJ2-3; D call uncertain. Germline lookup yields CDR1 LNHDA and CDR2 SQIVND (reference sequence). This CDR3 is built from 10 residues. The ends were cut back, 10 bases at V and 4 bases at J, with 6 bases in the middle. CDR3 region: CATGADTQYF. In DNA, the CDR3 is TGTGCCACTGGCGCAGATACGCAGTATTTT.

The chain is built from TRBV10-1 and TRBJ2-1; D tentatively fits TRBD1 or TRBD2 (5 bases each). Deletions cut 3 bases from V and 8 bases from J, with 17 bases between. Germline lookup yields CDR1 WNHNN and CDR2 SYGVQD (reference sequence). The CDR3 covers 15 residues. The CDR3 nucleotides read TGCGCCAGCAGTGATGGTGGGGGAGCTTACGATGAGCAGTTCTTC. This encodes CASSDGGGAYDEQFF.

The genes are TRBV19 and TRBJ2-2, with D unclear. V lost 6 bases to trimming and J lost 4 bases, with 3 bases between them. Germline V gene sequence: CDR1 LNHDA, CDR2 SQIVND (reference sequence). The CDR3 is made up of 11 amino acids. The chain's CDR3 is CASSPTGELFF. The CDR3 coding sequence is TGTGCCAGTAGCCCCACCGGGGAGCTGTTTTTT.

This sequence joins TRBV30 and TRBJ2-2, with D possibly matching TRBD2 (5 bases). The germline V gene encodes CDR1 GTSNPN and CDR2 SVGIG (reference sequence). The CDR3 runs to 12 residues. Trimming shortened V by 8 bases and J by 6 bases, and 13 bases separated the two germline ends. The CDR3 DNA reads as TGTGCCGGCACTAGGACCCCCGGGGAGCTGTTTTTT. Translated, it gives CAGTRTPGELFF.

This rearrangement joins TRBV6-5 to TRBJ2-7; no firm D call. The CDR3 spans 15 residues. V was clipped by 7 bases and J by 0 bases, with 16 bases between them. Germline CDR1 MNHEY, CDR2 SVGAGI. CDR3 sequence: CASTPAPGPSYEQYF. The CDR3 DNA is TGTGCCAGCACCCCTGCCCCGGGCCCCTCCTACGAGCAGTACTTC.

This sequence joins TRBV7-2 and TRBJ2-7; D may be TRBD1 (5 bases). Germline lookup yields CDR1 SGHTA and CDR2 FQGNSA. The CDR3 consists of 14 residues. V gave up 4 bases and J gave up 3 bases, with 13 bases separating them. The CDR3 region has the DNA TGTGCCAGCAGCTACAACTTAGGGGACTACGAGCAGTACTTC. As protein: CASSYNLGDYEQYF.

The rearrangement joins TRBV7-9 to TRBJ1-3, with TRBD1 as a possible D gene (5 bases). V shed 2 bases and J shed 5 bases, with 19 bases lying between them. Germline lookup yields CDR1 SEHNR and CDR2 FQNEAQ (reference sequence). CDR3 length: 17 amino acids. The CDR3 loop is CASSLSEGIGLRNTIYF. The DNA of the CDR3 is TGTGCCAGCAGCTTAAGCGAGGGGATCGGTCTTAGAAACACCATATATTTT.

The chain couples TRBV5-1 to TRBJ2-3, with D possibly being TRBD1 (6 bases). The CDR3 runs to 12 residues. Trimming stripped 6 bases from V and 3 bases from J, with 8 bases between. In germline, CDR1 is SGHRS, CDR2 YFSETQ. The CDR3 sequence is CASTDRTDTQYF. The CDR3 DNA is TGCGCCAGCACGGACAGAACAGATACGCAGTATTTT.

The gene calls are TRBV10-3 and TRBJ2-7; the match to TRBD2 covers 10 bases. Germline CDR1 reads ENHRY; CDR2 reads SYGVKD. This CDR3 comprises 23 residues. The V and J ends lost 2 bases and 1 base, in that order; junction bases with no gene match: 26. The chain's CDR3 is CAISETPQGGAGGPQASSYEQYF. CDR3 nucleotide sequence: TGTGCCATCAGTGAGACCCCCCAGGGAGGAGCGGGAGGGCCACAAGCTTCATCCTACGAGCAGTACTTC.

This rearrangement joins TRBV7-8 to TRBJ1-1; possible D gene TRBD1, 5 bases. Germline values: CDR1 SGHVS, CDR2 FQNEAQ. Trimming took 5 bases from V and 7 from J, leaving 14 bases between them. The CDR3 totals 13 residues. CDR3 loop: CASSINYGGEAFF. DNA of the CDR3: TGTGCCAGCAGCATTAATTATGGGGGTGAAGCTTTCTTT.

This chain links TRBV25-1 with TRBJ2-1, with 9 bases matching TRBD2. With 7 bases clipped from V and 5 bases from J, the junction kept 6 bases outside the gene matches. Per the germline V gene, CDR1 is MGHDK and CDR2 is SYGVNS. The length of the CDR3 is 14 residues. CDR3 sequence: CASISGRGDNEQFF. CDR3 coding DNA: TGTGCCAGCATTAGCGGGAGAGGGGACAATGAGCAGTTCTTC.

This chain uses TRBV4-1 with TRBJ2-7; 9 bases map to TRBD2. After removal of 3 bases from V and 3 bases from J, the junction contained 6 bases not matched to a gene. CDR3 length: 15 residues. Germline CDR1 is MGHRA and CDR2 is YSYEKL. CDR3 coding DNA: TGCGCCAGCAGCCAGAATAGCGGGAGTATCTACGAGCAGTACTTC. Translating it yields CASSQNSGSIYEQYF.

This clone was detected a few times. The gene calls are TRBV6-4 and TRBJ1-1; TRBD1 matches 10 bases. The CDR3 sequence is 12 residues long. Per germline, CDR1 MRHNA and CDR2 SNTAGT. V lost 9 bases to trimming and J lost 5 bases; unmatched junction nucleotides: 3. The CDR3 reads CASRTGGTEAFF. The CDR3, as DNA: TGTGCCAGTAGGACAGGGGGGACTGAAGCTTTCTTT.